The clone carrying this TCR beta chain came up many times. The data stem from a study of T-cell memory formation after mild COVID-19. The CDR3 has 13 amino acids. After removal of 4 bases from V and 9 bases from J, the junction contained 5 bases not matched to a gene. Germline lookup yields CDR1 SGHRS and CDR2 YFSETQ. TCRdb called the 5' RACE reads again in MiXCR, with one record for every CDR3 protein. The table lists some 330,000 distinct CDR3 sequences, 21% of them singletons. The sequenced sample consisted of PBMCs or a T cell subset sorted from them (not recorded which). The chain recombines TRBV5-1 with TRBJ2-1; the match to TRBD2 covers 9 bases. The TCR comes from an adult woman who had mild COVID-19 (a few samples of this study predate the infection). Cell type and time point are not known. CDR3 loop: CASSPSGAGEQFF. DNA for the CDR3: TGCGCCAGCAGCCCTAGCGGGGCCGGTGAGCAGTTCTTC. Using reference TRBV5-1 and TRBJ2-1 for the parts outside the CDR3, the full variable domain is KAGVTQTPRYLIKTRGQQVTLSCSPISGHRSVSWYQQTPGQGLQFLFEYFSETQRNKGNFPGRFSGRQFSNSRSEMNVSTLELGDSALYLCASSPSGAGEQFFGPGTRLTVL.